This entry describes one T cell receptor (beta chain). In replicate PCRs of sorted subsets, about 190 ng DNA, approximately 32,000 T cell genomes, was used. Profiled with immunoSEQ multiplex PCR; TCRdb holds only in-frame clones, not every one. Among roughly 1,500,000 clones listed, about 98% were seen once. The data belong to a study of shared clonotypes between healthy human individuals. CDR3 length: 11 residues. From germline, CDR1 is ENHRY and CDR2 SYGVKD. The ends were cut back, 10 bases at V and 5 bases at J, with 11 bases in the middle. This clonotype was obtained from a man aged 25-40 years in good health. V and J are TRBV10-3 and TRBJ1-2, with TRBD1 as a possible D gene (5 bases). What was sequenced was naive CD4+ T cells sorted from blood. Subset of the sample: CD45RA+ positively selected. CDR3 bases: TGTGCCACCACAGGAGATTATGGCTACACCTTC. This sequence encodes CATTGDYGYTF.